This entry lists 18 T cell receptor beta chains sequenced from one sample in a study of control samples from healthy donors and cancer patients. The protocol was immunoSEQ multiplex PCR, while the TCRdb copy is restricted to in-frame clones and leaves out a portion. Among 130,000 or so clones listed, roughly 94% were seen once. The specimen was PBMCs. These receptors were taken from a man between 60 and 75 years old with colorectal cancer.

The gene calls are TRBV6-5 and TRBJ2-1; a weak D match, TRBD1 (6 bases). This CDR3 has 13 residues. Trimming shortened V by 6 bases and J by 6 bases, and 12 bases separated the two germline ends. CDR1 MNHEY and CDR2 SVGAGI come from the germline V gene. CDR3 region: CASRPGALNEQFF. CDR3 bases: TGTGCCAGCAGGCCAGGGGCCCTCAATGAGCAGTTCTTC.

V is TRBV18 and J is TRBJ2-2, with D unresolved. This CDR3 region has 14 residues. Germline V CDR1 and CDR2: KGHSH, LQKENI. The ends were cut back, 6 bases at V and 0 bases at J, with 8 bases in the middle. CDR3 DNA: TGTGCCAGCTCCCCGCGACCGAACACCGGGGAGCTGTTTTTT. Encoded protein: CASSPRPNTGELFF.

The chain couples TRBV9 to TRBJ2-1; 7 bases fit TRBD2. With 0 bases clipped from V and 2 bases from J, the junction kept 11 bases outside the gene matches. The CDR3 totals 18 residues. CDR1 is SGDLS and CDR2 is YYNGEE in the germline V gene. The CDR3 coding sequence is TGTGCCAGCAGCGTAGCCAGCGGGGACTCCGACACCTACAATGAGCAGTTCTTC. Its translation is CASSVASGDSDTYNEQFF.

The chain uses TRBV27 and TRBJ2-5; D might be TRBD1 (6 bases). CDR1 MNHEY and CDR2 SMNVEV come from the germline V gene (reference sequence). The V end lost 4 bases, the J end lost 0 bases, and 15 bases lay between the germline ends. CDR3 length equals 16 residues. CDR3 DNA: TGTGCCAGCAGTTCCCGGGACACCTGGTACCAAGAGACCCAGTACTTC. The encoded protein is CASSSRDTWYQETQYF.

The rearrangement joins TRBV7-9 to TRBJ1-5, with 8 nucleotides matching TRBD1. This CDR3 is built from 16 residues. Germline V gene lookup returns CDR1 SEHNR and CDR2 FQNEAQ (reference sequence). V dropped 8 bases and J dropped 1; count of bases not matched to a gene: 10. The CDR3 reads CASGSGGTDSNQPQHF. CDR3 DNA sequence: TGTGCCAGCGGATCAGGGGGCACCGACAGCAATCAGCCCCAGCATTTT.

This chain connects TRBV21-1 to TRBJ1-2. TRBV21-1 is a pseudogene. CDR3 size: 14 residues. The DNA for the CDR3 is TGTGCCAGCAGCAAAGGAGGGGGGAGGAGTGGCTACACCTTC. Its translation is CASSKGGGRSGYTF.

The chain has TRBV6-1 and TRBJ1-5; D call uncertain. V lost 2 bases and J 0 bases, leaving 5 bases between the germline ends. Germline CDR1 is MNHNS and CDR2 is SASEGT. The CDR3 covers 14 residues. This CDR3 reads CASSEYDSNQPQHF. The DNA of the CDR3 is TGTGCCAGCAGTGAATACGATAGCAATCAGCCCCAGCATTTT.

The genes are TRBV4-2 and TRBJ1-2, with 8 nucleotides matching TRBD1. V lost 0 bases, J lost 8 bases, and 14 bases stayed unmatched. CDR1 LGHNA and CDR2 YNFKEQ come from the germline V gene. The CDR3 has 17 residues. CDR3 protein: CASSQEGGGQGPGGYTF. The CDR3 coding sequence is TGTGCCAGCAGCCAAGAGGGAGGAGGACAGGGCCCCGGGGGCTACACCTTC.

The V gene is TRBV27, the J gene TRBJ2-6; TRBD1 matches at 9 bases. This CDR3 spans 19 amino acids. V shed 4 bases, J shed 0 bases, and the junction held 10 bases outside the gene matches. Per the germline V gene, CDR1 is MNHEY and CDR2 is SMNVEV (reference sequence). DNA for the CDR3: TGTGCCAGCAGTTGGGCCGGGACAGGGTCATTCTCTGGGGCCAACGTCCTGACTTTC. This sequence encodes CASSWAGTGSFSGANVLTF.

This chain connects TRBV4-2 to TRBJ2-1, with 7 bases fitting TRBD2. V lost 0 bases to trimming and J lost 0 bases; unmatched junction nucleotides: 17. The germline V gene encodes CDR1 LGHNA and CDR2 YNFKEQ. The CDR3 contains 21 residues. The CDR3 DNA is TGTGCCAGCAGCCAAGATCCATCAATGGCGGGGGTTTTTAGCTCCTACAATGAGCAGTTCTTC. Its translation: CASSQDPSMAGVFSSYNEQFF.

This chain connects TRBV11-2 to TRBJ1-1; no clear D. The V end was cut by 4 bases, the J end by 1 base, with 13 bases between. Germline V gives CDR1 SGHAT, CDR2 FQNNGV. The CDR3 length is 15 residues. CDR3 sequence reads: CASSSSTAGNTEAFF. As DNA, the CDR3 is TGTGCCAGCAGCTCCTCCACTGCGGGGAACACTGAAGCTTTCTTT.

As DNA, the CDR3 is TGTGCCAGCAGTTTTTGGCCCGGGGAGCTGTTTTTT. Residues: CASSFWPGELFF. The V gene is TRBV27, the J gene TRBJ2-2, with no clear D. Germline values: CDR1 MNHEY, CDR2 SMNVEV (reference sequence). This CDR3 region has 12 residues. V was shortened by 3 bases and J by 6 bases, with 5 bases between the two germline ends.

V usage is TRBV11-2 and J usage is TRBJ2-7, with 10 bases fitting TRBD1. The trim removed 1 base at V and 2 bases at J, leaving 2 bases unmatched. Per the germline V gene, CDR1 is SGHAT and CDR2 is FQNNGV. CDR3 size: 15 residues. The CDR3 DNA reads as TGTGCCAGCAGCTTAGGTGGGACAGGGGCCTACGAGCAGTACTTC. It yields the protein CASSLGGTGAYEQYF.

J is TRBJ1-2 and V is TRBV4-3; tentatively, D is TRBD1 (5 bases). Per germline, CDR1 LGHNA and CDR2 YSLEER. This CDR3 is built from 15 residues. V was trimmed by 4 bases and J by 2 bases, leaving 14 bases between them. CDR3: CASSRSQEPNYGYTF. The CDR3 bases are TGCGCCAGCAGCCGATCACAGGAACCCAACTATGGCTACACCTTC.

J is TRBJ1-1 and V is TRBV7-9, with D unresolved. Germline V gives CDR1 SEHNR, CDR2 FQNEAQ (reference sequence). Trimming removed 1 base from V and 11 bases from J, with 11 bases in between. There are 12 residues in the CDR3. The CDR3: CASSLESGWAFF. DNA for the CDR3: TGTGCCAGCAGCTTAGAATCTGGTTGGGCTTTCTTT.

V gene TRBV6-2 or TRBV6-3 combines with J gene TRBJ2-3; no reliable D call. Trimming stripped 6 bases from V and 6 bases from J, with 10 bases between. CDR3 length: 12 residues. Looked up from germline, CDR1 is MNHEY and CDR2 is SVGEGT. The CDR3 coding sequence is TGTGCCAGCAGCCAATTAGTGGATACGCAGTATTTT. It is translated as CASSQLVDTQYF.

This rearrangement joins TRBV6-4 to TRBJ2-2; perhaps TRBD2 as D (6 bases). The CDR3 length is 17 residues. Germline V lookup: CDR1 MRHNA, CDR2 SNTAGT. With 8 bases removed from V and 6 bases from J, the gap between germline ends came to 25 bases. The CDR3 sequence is CASSTSPGGETPGELFF. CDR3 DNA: TGTGCCAGCTCGACTAGTCCTGGTGGAGAAACACCCGGGGAGCTGTTTTTT.

CDR3 amino acids: CASSQGIYEQYF. The CDR3 nucleotides are TGTGCCAGCAGCCAAGGGATTTACGAGCAGTACTTC. This chain uses TRBV7-9 with TRBJ2-7; the D is unclear. The V gene lost 5 bases and the J gene lost 4 bases, with 9 bases spanning the gap. There are 12 residues in the CDR3. Germline CDR1 SEHNR, CDR2 FQNEAQ (reference sequence).